These 14 T cell receptor beta chains were sequenced from one sample in a study of blood T cell repertoires in COVID-19. The repertoire was sequenced with immunoSEQ multiplex PCR; TCRdb's copy has only in-frame clones and lacks some. The data contain about 130,000 clones, around 87% of them seen just once; the ten biggest clones take up about 2.5%. Sample: peripheral blood. All receptors come from a man aged 50-59 years with active COVID-19.

The genes are TRBV4-2 and TRBJ2-3; D unresolved. V lost 6 bases and J lost 4, with 5 bases in between. Germline CDR1 and CDR2: LGHNA and YNFKEQ. The CDR3 sequence is 11 residues long. The CDR3 sequence: CASRDSDTQYF. Here the CDR3 DNA reads TGTGCCAGCAGAGACTCAGATACGCAGTATTTT.

The chain combines TRBV19 with TRBJ2-7; 9 bases are a match to TRBD2. With V trimmed by 2 bases and J by 0 bases, 2 bases remained unmatched. CDR1 LNHDA and CDR2 SQIVND come from the germline V gene (reference sequence). The CDR3 contains 15 residues. The CDR3 DNA reads TGTGCCAGTAGTATATTAGCGGGGGACTCCTACGAGCAGTACTTC. It codes for CASSILAGDSYEQYF.

The J gene is TRBJ2-5, the V gene TRBV4-3; a possible D gene is TRBD2 (5 bases). The CDR3 has 17 amino acids. Germline CDR1 and CDR2: LGHNA and YSLEER. With 0 bases removed from V and 3 bases from J, the gap between germline ends came to 17 bases. The CDR3 reads CASSQEFPRRLEETQYF. CDR3 in DNA: TGCGCCAGCAGCCAAGAATTCCCTAGGAGGTTGGAAGAGACCCAGTACTTC.

The chain is built from TRBV10-3 and TRBJ2-1; 12 bases are a match to TRBD2. This CDR3 has 15 amino acids. With 7 bases clipped from V and 5 bases from J, the junction kept 6 bases outside the gene matches. The germline V gene encodes CDR1 ENHRY and CDR2 SYGVKD. DNA of the CDR3: TGTGCCATCAAAAGGACTAGCGGGGCCGACAATGAGCAGTTCTTC. It is translated as CAIKRTSGADNEQFF.

The chain recombines TRBV19 with TRBJ1-2; no clear D gene. Trimming shortened V by 5 bases and J by 1 base, and 14 bases separated the two germline ends. The germline gives CDR1 LNHDA, CDR2 SQIVND (reference sequence). CDR3 length: 15 residues. CDR3 sequence reads: CASSLQEGSNYGYTF. CDR3 bases: TGTGCCAGTAGTCTTCAGGAGGGTAGTAACTATGGCTACACCTTC.

This sequence joins TRBV6-1 and TRBJ2-7; 8 positions agree with TRBD1. The CDR3 runs 14 residues. Germline values: CDR1 MNHNS, CDR2 SASEGT. J gave up 2 bases and V 1 base, and 1 base lay outside the gene matches. In DNA form, the CDR3 reads TGTGCCAGCAGTGAAGAGACAGGGGCCTACGAGCAGTACTTC. Its protein is CASSEETGAYEQYF.

The chain couples TRBV5-1 to TRBJ2-1, with TRBD2 matching over 10 bases. Looked up from germline, CDR1 is SGHRS and CDR2 is YFSETQ. Trimming cost V 1 base and J 7 bases; bases outside gene matches: 5. The CDR3 totals 15 residues. The CDR3 nucleotides read TGCGCCAGCAGCTTGAGCGGGGGGGCAGGAAATGAGCAGTTCTTC. It encodes CASSLSGGAGNEQFF.

This chain links TRBV12-3 or TRBV12-4 with TRBJ2-5; D perhaps matches TRBD2 (5 bases). The CDR3 is made up of 13 amino acids. V lost 3 bases and J lost 2, with 7 bases in between. The CDR3: CASSFPGQETQYF. The CDR3 bases are TGTGCCAGCAGTTTCCCGGGGCAAGAGACCCAGTACTTC.

The chain couples TRBV19 to TRBJ1-2; D may be TRBD1 (6 bases). The CDR3 is 16 residues long. CDR1 is LNHDA, CDR2 SQIVND, per germline (reference sequence). The V end was cut by 3 bases, the J end by 6 bases, with 20 bases between. The CDR3 region has the DNA TGTGCCAGTAGTATTTTACTTTTCGGGGGGGCGGATGGCTACACCTTC. It yields the protein CASSILLFGGADGYTF.

The chain is built from TRBV11-3 and TRBJ2-4, with D perhaps TRBD1 (5 bases). V lost 8 bases, J lost 6 bases, and 14 bases lay in between. Germline V gene data show CDR1 as SGHNT and CDR2 as YENEEA. There are 13 residues in the CDR3. CDR3 sequence: CASLRQTGNIQYF. In DNA form, the CDR3 reads TGTGCCAGCTTACGACAGACTGGAAACATTCAGTACTTC.

The V call is TRBV28, the J call TRBJ1-5, with D perhaps matching TRBD1 (6 bases). V was pared by 6 bases and J by 11 bases, with 17 bases between. The CDR3 has 13 residues. Germline CDR1 reads MDHEN; CDR2 reads SYDVKM. The chain's CDR3 is CASRPTNRESQHF. The CDR3 nucleotides are TGTGCCAGCAGACCAACCAACAGGGAGTCCCAGCATTTT. Full variable domain (missing parts from reference TRBV28 and TRBJ1-5): DVKVTQSSRYLVKRTGEKVFLECVQDMDHENMFWYRQDPGLGLRLIYFSYDVKMKEKGDIPEGYSVSREKKERFSLILESASTNQTSMYLCASRPTNRESQHFGDGTRLSIL.

CDR3 region: CAWKYGNDSPLHF. The CDR3 nucleotides are TGTGCCTGGAAGTACGGGAACGACTCACCCCTCCACTTT. The chain couples TRBV30 to TRBJ1-6; D unresolved. The CDR3 has 13 residues. V was pared by 4 bases and J by 10 bases, with 14 bases between. Germline lookup yields CDR1 GTSNPN and CDR2 SVGIG (reference sequence).

This clone was seen just once. The genes are TRBV4-1 and TRBJ1-5; TRBD1 is a possible D gene (6 bases). Per the germline V gene, CDR1 is MGHRA and CDR2 is YSYEKL. The CDR3 loop spans 16 amino acids. V lost 1 base to trimming and J lost 4 bases, with 14 bases between them. In DNA form, the CDR3 reads TGCGCCAGCAGCCAAGTAACAGGGAGTCGGAATCAGCCCCAGCATTTT. This gives the protein CASSQVTGSRNQPQHF.

The V call is TRBV7-3, the J call TRBJ2-1, with 7 nucleotides matching TRBD2. The V and J ends lost 0 bases and 2 bases, in that order; junction bases with no gene match: 4. CDR1 SGHTA and CDR2 FQGTGA come from the germline V gene. CDR3 length: 16 residues. CDR3 sequence reads: CASSLTPSGTYNEQFF. DNA of the CDR3: TGTGCCAGCAGCTTAACTCCTAGCGGAACCTACAATGAGCAGTTCTTC.